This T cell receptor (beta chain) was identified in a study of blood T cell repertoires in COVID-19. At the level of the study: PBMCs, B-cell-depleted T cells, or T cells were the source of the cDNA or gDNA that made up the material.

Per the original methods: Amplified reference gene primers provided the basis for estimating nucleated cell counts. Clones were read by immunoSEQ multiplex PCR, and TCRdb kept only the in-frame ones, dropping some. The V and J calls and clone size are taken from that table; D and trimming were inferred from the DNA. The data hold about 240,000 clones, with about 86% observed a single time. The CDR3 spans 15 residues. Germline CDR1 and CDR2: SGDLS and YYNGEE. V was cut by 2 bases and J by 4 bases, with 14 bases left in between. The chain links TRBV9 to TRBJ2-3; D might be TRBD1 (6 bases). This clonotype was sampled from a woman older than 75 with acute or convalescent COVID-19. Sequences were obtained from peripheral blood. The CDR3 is CASSVVRDTPDTQYF. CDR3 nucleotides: TGTGCCAGCAGCGTCGTCCGGGACACCCCAGATACGCAGTATTTT. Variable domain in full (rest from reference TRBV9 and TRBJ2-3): DSGVTQTPKHLITATGQRVTLRCSPRSGDLSVYWYQQSLDQGLQFLIQYYNGEERAKGNILERFSAQQFPDLHSELNLSSLELGDSALYFCASSVVRDTPDTQYFGPGTRLTVL.